This T cell receptor (beta chain) was sequenced for a study of blood T cell repertoires in COVID-19. The wider study: T cells, B-cell-depleted T cells, or PBMCs provided the cDNA or gDNA that served as material.

Patients from Seattle were sampled longitudinally, starting during active infection. The authors' processing: Amplification with reference gene primers provided the estimates of nucleated cell counts. Here immunoSEQ multiplex PCR was the method, and the copy in TCRdb shows in-frame clones only, minus some. The V and J calls and clone size were taken over from that table, and D and trimming were inferred from the DNA. The sample has fewer than 300,000 clones, about 85% seen once. From germline, CDR1 is MNHEY and CDR2 SMNVEV (reference sequence). The germline V and J ends were trimmed by 3 bases and 2 bases, with 8 bases remaining between them. The CDR3 contains 13 residues.

The source material was peripheral blood. The origin of this receptor is a human donor with COVID-19, enrolled during active disease. The donor label of this sample is uncertain. The gene calls are TRBV27 and TRBJ2-7; D call uncertain. CDR3 region: CASSFDKAYEQYF. The CDR3 DNA reads as TGTGCCAGCAGTTTTGACAAAGCCTACGAGCAGTACTTC.